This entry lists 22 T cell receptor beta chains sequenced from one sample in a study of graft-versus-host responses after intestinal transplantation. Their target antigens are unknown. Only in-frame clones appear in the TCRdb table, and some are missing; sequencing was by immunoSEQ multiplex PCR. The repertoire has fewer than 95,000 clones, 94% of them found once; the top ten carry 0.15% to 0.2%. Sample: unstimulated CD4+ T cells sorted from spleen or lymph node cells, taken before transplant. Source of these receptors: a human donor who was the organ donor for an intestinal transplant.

CDR3 protein: CASSGQGYTGELFF. Written as DNA, the CDR3 is TGTGCCAGCAGCGGACAGGGTTACACCGGGGAGCTGTTTTTT. V gene TRBV6-5 combines with J gene TRBJ2-2, with 8 bases lining up with TRBD1. This CDR3 region has 14 residues. Germline lookup yields CDR1 MNHEY and CDR2 SVGAGI. Unmatched junction bases numbered 3, after V lost 6 bases and J lost 3 bases.

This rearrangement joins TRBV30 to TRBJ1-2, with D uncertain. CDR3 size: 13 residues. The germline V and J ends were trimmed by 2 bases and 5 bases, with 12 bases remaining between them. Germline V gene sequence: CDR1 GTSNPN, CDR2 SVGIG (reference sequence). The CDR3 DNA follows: TGTGCCTGGAGTCGGCAAACTGCTTATGGCTACACCTTC. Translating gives CAWSRQTAYGYTF. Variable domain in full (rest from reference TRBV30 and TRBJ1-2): SQTIHQWPATLVQPVGSPLSLECTVEGTSNPNLYWYRQAAGRGLQLLFYSVGIGQISSEVPQNLSASRPQDRQFILSSKKLLLSDSGFYLCAWSRQTAYGYTFGSGTRLTVV.

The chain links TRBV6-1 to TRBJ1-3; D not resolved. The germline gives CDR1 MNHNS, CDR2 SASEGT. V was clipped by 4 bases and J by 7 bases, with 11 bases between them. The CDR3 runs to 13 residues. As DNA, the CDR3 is TGTGCCAGCAGTGCCGAGGGCTGGAACACCATATATTTT. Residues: CASSAEGWNTIYF.

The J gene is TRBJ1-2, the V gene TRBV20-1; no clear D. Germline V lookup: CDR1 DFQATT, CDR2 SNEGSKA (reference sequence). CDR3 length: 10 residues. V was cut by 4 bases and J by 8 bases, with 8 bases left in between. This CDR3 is CSATNPGYTF. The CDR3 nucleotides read TGCAGTGCTACTAATCCAGGCTACACCTTC.

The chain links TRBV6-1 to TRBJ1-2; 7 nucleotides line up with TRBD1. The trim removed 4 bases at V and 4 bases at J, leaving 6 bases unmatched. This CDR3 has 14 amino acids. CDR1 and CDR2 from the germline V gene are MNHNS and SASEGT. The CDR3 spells CASSVHRGPYGYTF. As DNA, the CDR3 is TGTGCCAGCAGTGTGCACAGGGGACCCTATGGCTACACCTTC.

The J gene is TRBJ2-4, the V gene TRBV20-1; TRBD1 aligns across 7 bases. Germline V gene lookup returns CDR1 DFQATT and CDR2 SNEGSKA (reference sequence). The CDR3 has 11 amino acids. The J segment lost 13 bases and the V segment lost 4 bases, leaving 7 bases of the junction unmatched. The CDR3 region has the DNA TGCAGTGCTACCAACCCACAGGGGCAGTACTTC. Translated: CSATNPQGQYF.

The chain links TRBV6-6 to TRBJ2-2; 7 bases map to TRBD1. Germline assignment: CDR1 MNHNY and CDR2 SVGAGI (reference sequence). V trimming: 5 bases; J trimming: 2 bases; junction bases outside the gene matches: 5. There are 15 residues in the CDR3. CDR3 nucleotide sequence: TGTGCCAGCAGTGACCGGGACAGTAACACCGGGGAGCTGTTTTTT. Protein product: CASSDRDSNTGELFF.

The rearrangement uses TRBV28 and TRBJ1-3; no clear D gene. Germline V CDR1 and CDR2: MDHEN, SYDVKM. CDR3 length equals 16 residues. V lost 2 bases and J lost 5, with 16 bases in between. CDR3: CASSLPRIGLRNTIYF. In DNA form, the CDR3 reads TGTGCCAGCAGTTTACCCCGAATAGGGCTTCGAAACACCATATATTTT.

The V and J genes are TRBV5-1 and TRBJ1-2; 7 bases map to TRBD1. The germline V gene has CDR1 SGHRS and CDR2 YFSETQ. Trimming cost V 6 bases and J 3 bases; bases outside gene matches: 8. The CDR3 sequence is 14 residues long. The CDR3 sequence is CASTLVQGDYGYTF. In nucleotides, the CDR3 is TGCGCCAGCACCCTGGTGCAGGGGGACTATGGCTACACCTTC.

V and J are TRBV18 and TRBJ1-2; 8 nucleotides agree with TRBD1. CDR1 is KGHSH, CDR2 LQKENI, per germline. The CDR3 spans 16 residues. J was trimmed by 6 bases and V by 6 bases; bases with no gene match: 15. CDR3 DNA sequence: TGTGCCAGCTCTCCCCGGGACAGGAGGCGCTGGGATGGCTACACCTTC. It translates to CASSPRDRRRWDGYTF. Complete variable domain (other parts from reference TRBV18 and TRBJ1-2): NAGVMQNPRHLVRRRGQEARLRCSPMKGHSHVYWYRQLPEEGLKFMVYLQKENIIDESGMPKERFSAEFPKEGPSILRIQQVVRGDSAAYFCASSPRDRRRWDGYTFGSGTRLTVV.

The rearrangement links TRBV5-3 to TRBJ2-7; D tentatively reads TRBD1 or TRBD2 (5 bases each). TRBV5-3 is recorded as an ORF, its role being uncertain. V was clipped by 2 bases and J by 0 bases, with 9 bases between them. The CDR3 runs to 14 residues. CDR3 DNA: TGTGCCAGAAGCTTCGGGACGGCCTCCTACGAGCAGTACTTC. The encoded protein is CARSFGTASYEQYF.

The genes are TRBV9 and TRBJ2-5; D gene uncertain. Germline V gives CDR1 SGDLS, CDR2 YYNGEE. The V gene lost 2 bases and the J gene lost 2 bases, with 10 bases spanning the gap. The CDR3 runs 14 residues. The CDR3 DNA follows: TGTGCCAGCAGCGTTTCGACGATTCAAGAGACCCAGTACTTC. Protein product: CASSVSTIQETQYF.

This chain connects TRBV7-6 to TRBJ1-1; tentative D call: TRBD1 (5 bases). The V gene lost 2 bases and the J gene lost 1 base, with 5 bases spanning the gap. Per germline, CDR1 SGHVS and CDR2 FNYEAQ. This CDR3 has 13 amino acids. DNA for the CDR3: TGTGCCAGCAGCTTACAGGGGAACACTGAAGCTTTCTTT. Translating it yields CASSLQGNTEAFF.

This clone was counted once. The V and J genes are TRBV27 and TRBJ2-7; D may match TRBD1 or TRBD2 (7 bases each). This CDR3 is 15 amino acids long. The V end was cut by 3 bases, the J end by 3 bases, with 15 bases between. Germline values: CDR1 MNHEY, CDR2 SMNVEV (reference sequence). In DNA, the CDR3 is TGTGCCAGCAGTTTGGACGACAGGGAGGGCTACGAGCAGTACTTC. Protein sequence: CASSLDDREGYEQYF.

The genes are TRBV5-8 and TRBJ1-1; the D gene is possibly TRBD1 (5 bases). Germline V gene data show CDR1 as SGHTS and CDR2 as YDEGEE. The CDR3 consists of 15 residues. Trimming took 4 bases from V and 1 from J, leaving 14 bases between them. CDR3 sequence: CASSGGRVRNTEAFF. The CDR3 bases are TGTGCCAGCAGCGGGGGTAGGGTCAGGAACACTGAAGCTTTCTTT.

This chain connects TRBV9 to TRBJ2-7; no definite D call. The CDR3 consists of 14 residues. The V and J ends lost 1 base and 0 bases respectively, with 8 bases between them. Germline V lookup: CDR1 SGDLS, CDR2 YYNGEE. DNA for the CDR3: TGTGCCAGCAGCGTAACGGGTAGCTCCTACGAGCAGTACTTC. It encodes CASSVTGSSYEQYF.

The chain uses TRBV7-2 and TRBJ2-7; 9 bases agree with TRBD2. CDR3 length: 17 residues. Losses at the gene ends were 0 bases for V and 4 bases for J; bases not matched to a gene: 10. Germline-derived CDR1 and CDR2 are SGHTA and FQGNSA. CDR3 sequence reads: CASSLASSGGKRYEQYF. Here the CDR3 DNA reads TGTGCCAGCAGCTTAGCGTCCAGCGGGGGGAAGCGTTACGAGCAGTACTTC.

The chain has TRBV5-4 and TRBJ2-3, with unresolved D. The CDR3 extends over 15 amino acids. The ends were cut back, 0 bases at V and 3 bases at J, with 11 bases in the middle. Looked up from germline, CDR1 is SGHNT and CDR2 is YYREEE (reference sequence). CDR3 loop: CASSLANLGTDTQYF. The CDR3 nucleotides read TGTGCCAGCAGCTTGGCAAATCTGGGTACAGATACGCAGTATTTT.

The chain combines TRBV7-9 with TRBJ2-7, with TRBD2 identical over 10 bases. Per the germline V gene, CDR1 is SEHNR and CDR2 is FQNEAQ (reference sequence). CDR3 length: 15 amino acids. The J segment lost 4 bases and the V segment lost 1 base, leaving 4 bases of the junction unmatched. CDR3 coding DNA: TGTGCCAGCAGCTTAGTGGGTAGCGGGGGGTACGAGCAGTACTTC. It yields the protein CASSLVGSGGYEQYF.

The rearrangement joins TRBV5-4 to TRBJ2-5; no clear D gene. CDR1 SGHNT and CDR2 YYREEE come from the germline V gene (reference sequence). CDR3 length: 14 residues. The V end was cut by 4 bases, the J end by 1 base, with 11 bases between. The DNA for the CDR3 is TGTGCCAGCAGCCCCAGGACGGGCCAAGAGACCCAGTACTTC. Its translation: CASSPRTGQETQYF.

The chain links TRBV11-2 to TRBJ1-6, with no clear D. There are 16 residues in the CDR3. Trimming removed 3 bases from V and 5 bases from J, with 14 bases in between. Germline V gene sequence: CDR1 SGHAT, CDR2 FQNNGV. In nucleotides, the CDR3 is TGTGCCAGCAGCTTGTGGGCAGCGGGGAATAATTCACCCCTCCACTTT. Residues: CASSLWAAGNNSPLHF.

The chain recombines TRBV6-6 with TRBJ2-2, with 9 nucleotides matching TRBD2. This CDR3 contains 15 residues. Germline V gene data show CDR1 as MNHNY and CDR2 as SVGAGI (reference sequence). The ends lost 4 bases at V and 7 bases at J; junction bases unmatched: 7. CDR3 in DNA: TGTGCCAGCAGTTCCCAGCGGGGGGTAGGCGGGGAGCTGTTTTTT. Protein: CASSSQRGVGGELFF.